This T cell receptor (beta chain) was sequenced during a study of PD-1 blockade in mismatch repair-deficient tumors. Study overall: Enrolled about 2012-2016, patients had progressing, pretreated mismatch repair-deficient cancers of about twelve types.

PCR or immunohistochemistry showed mismatch repair deficiency in every enrolled patient. On this clone: The antigen remains unidentified.

Produced via immunoSEQ multiplex PCR; TCRdb's table is partial and in-frame only. The sample includes approximately 130,000 clones, around 83% of them seen just once. Overall study findings and caveats: Rapid post-treatment expansion, then contraction, generally preceding radiologic response, marked tumor-resident clones.

The input for sequencing was peripheral blood, taken 44 weeks after starting pembrolizumab. The TCR originated in an adult with mismatch repair-deficient cancer.

The DNA of the CDR3 is TGTGCCAGCAGCTACGGGCGGGGGGGCAGAGAAAACACTGAAGCTTTCTTT. This encodes CASSYGRGGRENTEAFF. The genes are TRBV11-2 and TRBJ1-1, with D perhaps matching TRBD1 (6 bases). The CDR3 length is 17 residues. Trimming removed 4 bases at V and 2 bases at J, with 20 bases between. CDR1 is SGHAT, CDR2 FQNNGV, per germline.